Listed here are 5 T cell receptor beta chains from one sample, sequenced in a study of technical replicates of blood from a handful of donors. Produced via immunoSEQ multiplex PCR; TCRdb's table is partial and in-frame only. Among around 81,000 clones, approximately 94% were seen once, and the ten largest hold 0.36%. The source material was T cells isolated from PBMCs. The origin of the receptors is a human donor in good health.

The chain has TRBV19 and TRBJ2-7; TRBD2 matches at 8 bases. V lost 7 bases, J lost 6 bases, and 14 bases stayed unmatched. The CDR3 has 15 residues. The V gene's germline CDR1 is LNHDA and CDR2 SQIVND (reference sequence). CDR3 nucleotides: TGTGCCAGTACCGAACCGGGACTAGGACGAGGCGAGCAGTACTTC. It encodes CASTEPGLGRGEQYF.

The chain links TRBV7-9 to TRBJ2-5; D is possibly TRBD2 (6 bases). Looked up from germline, CDR1 is SEHNR and CDR2 is FQNEAQ (reference sequence). Between the trimmed V and J ends, which lost 2 bases and 5 bases, there was a span of 9 bases. This CDR3 has 13 amino acids. The CDR3 bases are TGTGCCAGCAGCTTAACTAGCTGGGAGACCCAGTACTTC. Translated, it gives CASSLTSWETQYF.

The CDR3 coding sequence is TGTGCCAGCAGTTTATCGGACAGGGAGGTAACCGGGGAGCTGTTTTTT. Translating it yields CASSLSDREVTGELFF. The rearrangement links TRBV27 to TRBJ2-2; the match to TRBD1 covers 8 bases. The CDR3 spans 16 residues. Germline V gene lookup returns CDR1 MNHEY and CDR2 SMNVEV (reference sequence). V lost 0 bases to trimming and J lost 5 bases; unmatched junction nucleotides: 5.

The gene calls are TRBV7-8 and TRBJ2-2; 9 nucleotides line up with TRBD1. Germline-derived CDR1 and CDR2 are SGHVS and FQNEAQ. Trimming at V came to 5 bases and at J to 1 base, leaving 11 bases not matched to a gene. The CDR3 has 18 amino acids. CDR3 sequence reads: CASSPRLPGQGNTGELFF. CDR3 coding DNA: TGTGCCAGCAGCCCACGGCTTCCGGGACAGGGGAACACCGGGGAGCTGTTTTTT.

The V call is TRBV6-5, the J call TRBJ2-7; maybe TRBD2 (6 bases). Germline CDR1 is MNHEY and CDR2 is SVGAGI. The CDR3 is 16 residues long. Trimming removed 0 bases from V and 1 base from J, with 13 bases in between. CDR3 DNA sequence: TGTGCCAGCAGTTACTCGGGGGGATCGAGTTCCTACGAGCAGTACTTC. It encodes CASSYSGGSSSYEQYF.